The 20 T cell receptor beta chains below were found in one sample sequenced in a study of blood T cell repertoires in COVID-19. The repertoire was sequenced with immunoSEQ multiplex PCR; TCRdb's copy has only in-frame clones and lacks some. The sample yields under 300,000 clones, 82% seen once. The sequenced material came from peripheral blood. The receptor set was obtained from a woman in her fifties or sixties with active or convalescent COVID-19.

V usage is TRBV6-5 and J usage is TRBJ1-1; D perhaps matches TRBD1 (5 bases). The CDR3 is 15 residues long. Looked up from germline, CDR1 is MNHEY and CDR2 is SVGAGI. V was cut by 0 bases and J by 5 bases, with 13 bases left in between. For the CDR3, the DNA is TGTGCCAGCAGTTACTCGGGGCCGATGTGGACTGAAGCTTTCTTT. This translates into CASSYSGPMWTEAFF.

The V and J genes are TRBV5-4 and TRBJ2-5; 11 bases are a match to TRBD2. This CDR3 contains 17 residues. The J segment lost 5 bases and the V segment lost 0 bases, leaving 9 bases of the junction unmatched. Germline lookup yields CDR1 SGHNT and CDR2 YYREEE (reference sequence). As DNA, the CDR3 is TGTGCCAGCAGCTTGGGCTGGGTAGCGGGGGGGCAGGAGACCCAGTACTTC. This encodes CASSLGWVAGGQETQYF. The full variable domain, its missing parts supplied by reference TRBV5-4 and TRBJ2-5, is ETGVTQSPTHLIKTRGQQVTLRCSSQSGHNTVSWYQQALGQGPQFIFQYYREEENGRGNFPPRFSGLQFPNYSSELNVNALELDDSALYLCASSLGWVAGGQETQYFGPGTRLLVL.

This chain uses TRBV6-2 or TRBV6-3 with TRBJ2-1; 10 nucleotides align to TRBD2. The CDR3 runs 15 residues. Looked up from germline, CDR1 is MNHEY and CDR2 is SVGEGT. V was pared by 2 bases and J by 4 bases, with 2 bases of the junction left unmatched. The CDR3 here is CASSYTSGMYNEQFF. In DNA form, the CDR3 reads TGTGCCAGCAGTTACACTAGCGGGATGTACAATGAGCAGTTCTTC.

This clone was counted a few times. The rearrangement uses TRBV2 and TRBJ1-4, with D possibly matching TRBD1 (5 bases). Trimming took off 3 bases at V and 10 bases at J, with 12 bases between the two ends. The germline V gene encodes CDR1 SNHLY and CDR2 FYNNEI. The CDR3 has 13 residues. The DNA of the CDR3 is TGTGCCAGCAGTGAGGTACAGGCCGGAAAACTGTTTTTT. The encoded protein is CASSEVQAGKLFF.

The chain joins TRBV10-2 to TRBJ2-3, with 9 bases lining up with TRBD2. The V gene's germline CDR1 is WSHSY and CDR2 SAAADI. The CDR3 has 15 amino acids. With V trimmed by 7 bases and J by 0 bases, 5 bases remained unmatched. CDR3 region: CASKRLAASTDTQYF. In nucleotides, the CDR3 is TGCGCCAGCAAGAGACTAGCGGCTAGCACAGATACGCAGTATTTT.

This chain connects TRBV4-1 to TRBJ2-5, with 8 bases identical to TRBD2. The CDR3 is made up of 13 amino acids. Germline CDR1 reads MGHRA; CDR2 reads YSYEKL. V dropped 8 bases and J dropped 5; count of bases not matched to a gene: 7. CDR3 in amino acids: CASALAVRETQYF. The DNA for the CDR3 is TGCGCCAGCGCACTAGCGGTCCGGGAGACCCAGTACTTC.

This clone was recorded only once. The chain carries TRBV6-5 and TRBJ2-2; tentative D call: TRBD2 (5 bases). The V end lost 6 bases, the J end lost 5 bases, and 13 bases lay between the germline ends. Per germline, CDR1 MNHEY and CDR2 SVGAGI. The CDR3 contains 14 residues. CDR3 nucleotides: TGTGCCAGCAGCAACACACGGGAAACCGGGGAGCTGTTTTTT. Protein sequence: CASSNTRETGELFF.

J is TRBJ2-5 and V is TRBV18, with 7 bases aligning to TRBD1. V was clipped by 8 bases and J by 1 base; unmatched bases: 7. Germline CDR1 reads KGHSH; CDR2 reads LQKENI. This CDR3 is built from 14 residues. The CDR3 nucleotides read TGTGCCAGCGCGAAGGGACAGAGCCAAGAGACCCAGTACTTC. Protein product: CASAKGQSQETQYF.

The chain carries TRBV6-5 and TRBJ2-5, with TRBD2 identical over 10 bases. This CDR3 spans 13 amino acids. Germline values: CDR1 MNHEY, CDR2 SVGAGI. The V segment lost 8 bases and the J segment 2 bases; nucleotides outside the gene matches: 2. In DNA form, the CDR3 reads TGTGCCAGCGTTAGCGGGGGGCAAGAGACCCAGTACTTC. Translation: CASVSGGQETQYF.

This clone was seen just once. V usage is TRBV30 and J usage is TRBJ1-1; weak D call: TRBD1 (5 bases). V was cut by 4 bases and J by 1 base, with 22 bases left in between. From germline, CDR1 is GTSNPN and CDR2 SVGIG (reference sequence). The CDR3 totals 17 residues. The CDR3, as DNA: TGTGCCTGGAATCGTTTGGGGGAGGGTAGGGAGAACACTGAAGCTTTCTTT. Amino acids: CAWNRLGEGRENTEAFF.

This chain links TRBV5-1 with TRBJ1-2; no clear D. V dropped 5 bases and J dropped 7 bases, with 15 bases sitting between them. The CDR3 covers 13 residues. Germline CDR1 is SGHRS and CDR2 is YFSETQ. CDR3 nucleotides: TGCGCCAGCAGGACTACCGGGTTGACTGGCTACACCTTC. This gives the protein CASRTTGLTGYTF.

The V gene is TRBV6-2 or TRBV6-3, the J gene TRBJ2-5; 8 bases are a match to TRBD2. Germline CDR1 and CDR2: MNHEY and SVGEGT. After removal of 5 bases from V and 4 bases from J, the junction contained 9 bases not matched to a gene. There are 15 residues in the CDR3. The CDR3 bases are TGTGCCAGCAGTCGTCACGCGGGGGGCCGAGAGACCCAGTACTTC. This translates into CASSRHAGGRETQYF.

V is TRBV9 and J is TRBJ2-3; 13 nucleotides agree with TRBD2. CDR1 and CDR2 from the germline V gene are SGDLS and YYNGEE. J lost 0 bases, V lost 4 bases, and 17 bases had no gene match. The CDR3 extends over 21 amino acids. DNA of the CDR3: TGTGCCAGCAGCTCCTCCCTGGGGGGACTAGCGGGGCGAACTAGCACAGATACGCAGTATTTT. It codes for CASSSSLGGLAGRTSTDTQYF. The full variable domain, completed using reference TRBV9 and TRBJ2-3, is DSGVTQTPKHLITATGQRVTLRCSPRSGDLSVYWYQQSLDQGLQFLIQYYNGEERAKGNILERFSAQQFPDLHSELNLSSLELGDSALYFCASSSSLGGLAGRTSTDTQYFGPGTRLTVL.

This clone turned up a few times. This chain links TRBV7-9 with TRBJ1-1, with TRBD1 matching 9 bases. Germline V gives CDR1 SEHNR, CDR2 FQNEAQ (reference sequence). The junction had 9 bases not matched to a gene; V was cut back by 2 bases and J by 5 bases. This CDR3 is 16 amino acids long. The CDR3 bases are TGTGCCAGCAGCTTACGCCACAGGGGGCCGGGAACTGAAGCTTTCTTT. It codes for CASSLRHRGPGTEAFF.

CDR3 protein: CASLPTGYNSPLHF. CDR3 in DNA: TGTGCCAGCCTCCCGACAGGCTATAATTCACCCCTCCACTTT. This chain links TRBV25-1 with TRBJ1-6, with D possibly matching TRBD1 (6 bases). Trimming took 8 bases from V and 3 from J, leaving 11 bases between them. The CDR3 covers 14 residues. CDR1 and CDR2 (germline): MGHDK, SYGVNS.

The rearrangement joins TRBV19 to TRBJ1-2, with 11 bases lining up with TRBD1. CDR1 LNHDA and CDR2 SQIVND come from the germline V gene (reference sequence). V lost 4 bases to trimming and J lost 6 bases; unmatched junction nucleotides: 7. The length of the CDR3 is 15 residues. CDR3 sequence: CASSTSDRGLNGYTF. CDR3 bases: TGTGCCAGTAGTACCTCGGACAGGGGGCTCAATGGCTACACCTTC.

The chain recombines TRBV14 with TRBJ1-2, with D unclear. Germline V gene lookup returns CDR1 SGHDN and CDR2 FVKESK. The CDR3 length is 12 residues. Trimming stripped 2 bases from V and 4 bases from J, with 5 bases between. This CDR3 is CASSQQSYGYTF. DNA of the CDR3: TGTGCCAGCAGCCAACAATCCTATGGCTACACCTTC.

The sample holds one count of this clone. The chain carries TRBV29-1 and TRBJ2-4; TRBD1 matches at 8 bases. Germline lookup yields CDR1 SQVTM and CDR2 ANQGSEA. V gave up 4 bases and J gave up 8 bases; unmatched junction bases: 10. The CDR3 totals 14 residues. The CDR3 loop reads CSVVGGRGLDIQYF. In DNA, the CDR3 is TGCAGCGTTGTTGGGGGCAGGGGGCTGGACATTCAGTACTTC.

The chain's CDR3 is CASSIVTNEKLFF. The CDR3 region has the DNA TGTGCCAGTAGTATAGTGACAAATGAAAAACTGTTTTTT. The J gene is TRBJ1-4, the V gene TRBV19; D gene uncertain. This CDR3 comprises 13 residues. V was cut by 1 base and J by 5 bases, with 5 bases left in between. In germline, CDR1 is LNHDA, CDR2 SQIVND (reference sequence).

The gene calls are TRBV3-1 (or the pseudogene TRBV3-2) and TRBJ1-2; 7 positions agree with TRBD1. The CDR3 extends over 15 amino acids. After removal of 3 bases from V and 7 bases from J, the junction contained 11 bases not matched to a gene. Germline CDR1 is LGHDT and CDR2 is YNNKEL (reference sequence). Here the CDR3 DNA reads TGTGCCAGCAGCCAGGAACCCCAGGGGGTCCGTGGCTACACCTTC. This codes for CASSQEPQGVRGYTF.